This T cell receptor (beta chain) is drawn from a study of blood T cell repertoires in COVID-19. Generated by immunoSEQ multiplex PCR, the TCRdb table keeps only in-frame clones and is missing some. The sample carries tens of thousands of clones, approximately 91% recorded once. The CDR3 runs to 15 residues. Germline assignment: CDR1 SGHTA and CDR2 FQGNSA. Trimming removed 5 bases at V and 6 bases at J, with 14 bases between. Sequenced material: peripheral blood. This clonotype was obtained from a human donor in a cohort sampled during active COVID-19. This chain joins TRBV7-2 and TRBJ1-6, with a weak D call TRBD1 (5 bases). CDR3 sequence reads: CASSLASGGNSPLHF. CDR3 nucleotides: TGTGCCAGCAGCCTTGCTTCGGGGGGTAATTCACCCCTCCACTTT.